Listed below are T cell receptor beta chains from one sample, sequenced in a study of regulatory T cells in long-lasting Graves disease. MiXCR was run by TCRdb on the multiplex PCR reads, yielding one entry per CDR3 protein. This table has about 290,000 distinct CDR3 sequences, 20% to 25% appearing once. The sequenced sample was peripheral blood mononuclear cells (PBMCs), obtained when the disease was refractory, from a patient treated with antithyroid drugs. These receptors originate from a female donor with Graves disease. CDR3s include the opening cysteine and the closing phenylalanine or tryptophan. The order of the fields is V gene, clone size, D gene, J gene, CDR3 DNA, CDR3 protein. D genes are given only for firm matches. Size values are once, few and many counts, or a class for expanded clones, and some rows have none.

TRBV4-3	.	.	TRBJ1-4	TGCGCCAGCAGCCGAAACAGGAATGAAAAACTGTTTTTT	CASSRNRNEKLFF
TRBV6-1	.	.	TRBJ1-2	TGTGCCAGCGGGGGAAGGGCCCTCTATGGCTACACCTTC	CASGGRALYGYTF
TRBV3-1	.	.	TRBJ2-3	TGTGCCAGCAGCGGGAGGATCTCCACAGATACGCAGTATTTT	CASSGRISTDTQYF
TRBV7-2	.	.	TRBJ1-5	TGTGCCAGCAGCGTCGGACGGGCTACGCCCCAGCATTTT	CASSVGRATPQHF
TRBV27	.	TRBD1	TRBJ2-7	TGTGCCAGCACAAGTGACAGGGCCCCCTACGAGCAGTACTTC	CASTSDRAPYEQYF
TRBV6-5	few	.	TRBJ2-6	TGTGCCAGCAGTTACTCGGGCAGCTCTGGGGCCAACGTCCTGACTTTC	CASSYSGSSGANVLTF
TRBV2	many	TRBD2	TRBJ2-2	TGTGCCAGCAGGGGACTAGCGGGTCTCACCGGGGAGCTGTTTTTT	CASRGLAGLTGELFF
TRBV7-9	few	.	TRBJ1-2	TGTGCCAGCAGCTTAGTTTCAGAGGGATATGGCTACACCTTC	CASSLVSEGYGYTF
TRBV7-8	many	.	TRBJ1-2	TGTGCCAGCAGCCAGACCACCGACTATGGCTACACCTTC	CASSQTTDYGYTF
TRBV27	many	.	TRBJ1-1	TGTGCCAGCAGGAGTAACACTGAAGCTTTCTTT	CASRSNTEAFF
TRBV12-3/TRBV12-4	.	.	TRBJ2-1	TGTGCCAGCAGGTCAGATAGGTCCAATGAGCAGTTCTTC	CASRSDRSNEQFF
TRBV3-1	.	TRBD2	TRBJ2-7	TGTGCCAGCAGCCAAGCGGGAGCGGGAGACGAGCAGTACTTC	CASSQAGAGDEQYF
TRBV28	many	TRBD2	TRBJ2-5	TGTGCCAGCAGCCTGGGACTAGCGAAGAAACCTCAAGAGACCCAGTACTTC	CASSLGLAKKPQETQYF
TRBV29-1	many	.	TRBJ1-2	TGCAGCGTTCAGAACGGGCCACGTGGCTACACCTTC	CSVQNGPRGYTF
TRBV28	.	.	TRBJ2-7	TGTGCCAGCAGTTTCTCGGGCGACTACGAGCAGTACTTC	CASSFSGDYEQYF
TRBV29-1	.	.	TRBJ2-7	TGCAGCGTTGGGGGCAGGTACGAGCAGTACTTC	CSVGGRYEQYF
TRBV7-9	.	TRBD2	TRBJ2-1	TGTGCCAGCAGCTTAAATGAGCGGGGCGAGCAGTTCTTC	CASSLNERGEQFF
TRBV7-2	.	.	TRBJ2-7	TGTGCCAGCAGCTTTTTTCAGGGCTACGAGCAGTACTTC	CASSFFQGYEQYF
TRBV28	few	.	TRBJ1-1	TGTGCCAGCAGTTTAGTGGCGGCCACTGAAGCTTTCTTT	CASSLVAATEAFF
TRBV5-1	many	.	TRBJ2-7	TGCGCCAGCAGCTTGGATGGGGTTTCCTACGAGCAGTACTTC	CASSLDGVSYEQYF
TRBV27	.	TRBD1	TRBJ2-7	TGTGCCAGCAGTAAACGACAGGGGGTTGTCTACGAGCAGTACTTC	CASSKRQGVVYEQYF
TRBV6-1	.	.	TRBJ1-1	TGTGCCAGCAGTGACAGCAGGGGATTGAACACTGAAGCTTTCTTT	CASSDSRGLNTEAFF
TRBV6-5	.	TRBD1	TRBJ1-5	TGTGCCAGCAGTTACCACGGGACAGGGGGTTGGAATGGCAATCAGCCCCAGCATTTT	CASSYHGTGGWNGNQPQHF
TRBV7-9	few	.	TRBJ2-1	TGTGCCAGCAGCTCCAAATCGCTCGACAGTGAGCAGTTCTTC	CASSSKSLDSEQFF
TRBV7-2	few	.	TRBJ2-2	TGTGCCAGCAGCTCAGCCCGGACAGCCACCGGGGAGCTGTTTTTT	CASSSARTATGELFF
TRBV28	many	.	TRBJ1-5	TGTGCCAGCAGCCGTCTCAAGGGGCCAGTGCCCCAGCATTTT	CASSRLKGPVPQHF
TRBV6-2/TRBV6-3	many	.	TRBJ1-2	TGTGCCAGCAGTTACCATCCTCTCTATGGCTACACCTTC	CASSYHPLYGYTF
TRBV20-1	many	TRBD2	TRBJ2-5	TGCAGTGCTAGTGGAGCGGGAGCGGACCAAGAGACCCAGTACTTC	CSASGAGADQETQYF
TRBV20-1	few	TRBD2	TRBJ2-7	TGCAGTGCTAGAGACCTGGGACTAGCACTCTACGAGCAGTACTTC	CSARDLGLALYEQYF
TRBV11-1	many	TRBD2	TRBJ2-2	TGTGCCAGCAGCCCCCGACCAGCGGGAGAGAGCACCGGGGAGCTGTTTTTT	CASSPRPAGESTGELFF
TRBV6-5	many	.	TRBJ1-6	TGTGCCAGCAGTTATCTAGATTTACGAAATTCACCCCTCCACTTT	CASSYLDLRNSPLHF
TRBV6-1	few	TRBD2	TRBJ2-1	TGTGCCAGCAGTGGGCGAGGGACTAGTCGCACCTACAATGAGCAGTTCTTC	CASSGRGTSRTYNEQFF
TRBV7-2	.	.	TRBJ1-6	TGTGCCAGCAGCCAGGGTTATAATTCACCCCTCCACTTT	CASSQGYNSPLHF
TRBV6-2/TRBV6-3	few	TRBD1	TRBJ2-3	TGTGCCAGCAGTTACACCACAGGGGCCTGGAGTGTGCAGTATTTT	CASSYTTGAWSVQYF
TRBV12-3/TRBV12-4	.	.	TRBJ1-2	TGTGCCAGCTCCACGGAGTATGGCTACACCTTC	CASSTEYGYTF
TRBV6-2/TRBV6-3	few	.	TRBJ1-1	TGTGCCAGCAGTTACCCGCCGCACACAAACACTGAAGCTTTCTTT	CASSYPPHTNTEAFF
TRBV7-8	few	.	TRBJ2-7	TGTGCCAGCAGCCCCCGCGTGGGCCCCTACGAGCAGTACTTC	CASSPRVGPYEQYF
TRBV25-1	.	TRBD1	TRBJ1-6	TGTGCCAGCAGTGATGCAGGGGGCGCATATAATTCACCCCTCCACTTT	CASSDAGGAYNSPLHF
TRBV10-3	.	TRBD2	TRBJ2-7	TGTGCCAGCAGTTCCGTTAGCGGGAGGGCCGCCTACGAGCAGTACTTC	CASSSVSGRAAYEQYF
TRBV20-1	many	TRBD2	TRBJ2-2	TGCAGTGCTGAGCGGGAGGGCCTAACCGGGGAGCTGTTTTTT	CSAEREGLTGELFF
TRBV12-3/TRBV12-4	few	TRBD2	TRBJ2-2	TGTGCCAGCAGTTTGAGGCTAGCGGGACCCGGGGAGCTGTTTTTT	CASSLRLAGPGELFF
TRBV6-5	.	TRBD1	TRBJ1-3	TGTGCCAGCAGTTACCTCCGCGAGGGGACAGGGGAAAGAAACACCATATATTTT	CASSYLREGTGERNTIYF
TRBV27	few	.	TRBJ1-4	TGTGCCAGCAGTTCTTTGCCAGGGACAACTAATGAAAAACTGTTTTTT	CASSSLPGTTNEKLFF
TRBV28	.	.	TRBJ2-3	TGTGCCAGCAGTTCGACCCACTTGGCTAAGCAGTATTTT	CASSSTHLAKQYF
TRBV28	few	.	TRBJ2-3	TGTGCCAGCAGTAGAAGGAGGAGTGGTGGCACAGATACGCAGTATTTT	CASSRRRSGGTDTQYF
TRBV6-2/TRBV6-3	many	.	TRBJ2-2	TGTGCCAGCAGTTCTAGGGCTAGCGCTTGGGGCGGGGAGCTGTTTTTT	CASSSRASAWGGELFF
TRBV5-5	.	.	TRBJ2-7	TGTGCCAGCAGCCTTTGGACAGCCTACGAGCAGTACTTC	CASSLWTAYEQYF
TRBV20-1	.	TRBD2	TRBJ2-1	TGCAGTGCTTGGACTAGCGGGAAGTCCTACAATGAGCAGTTCTTC	CSAWTSGKSYNEQFF
TRBV19	many	TRBD2	TRBJ2-5	TGTGCCAGCAGTCTAACTAGCGGGAGGTCAGAGACCCAGTACTTC	CASSLTSGRSETQYF
TRBV5-5	.	TRBD1	TRBJ1-1	TGCGCCAGCAGCGCCGACAGGGGGTCCAGCACTGAAGCTTTCTTT	CASSADRGSSTEAFF
TRBV20-1	many	.	TRBJ1-1	TGCAGTGCTACAGGGACGGTGAACACTGAAGCTTTCTTT	CSATGTVNTEAFF
TRBV29-1	many	.	TRBJ2-7	TGCAGCGTTGGCCCGGGGGACTTTGAGCAGTACTTC	CSVGPGDFEQYF
TRBV6-2/TRBV6-3	few	TRBD1	TRBJ2-5	TGTGCCAGCAGCCCCCAGACAGGGGGAGATCGGGAGACCCAGTACTTC	CASSPQTGGDRETQYF
TRBV9	many	.	TRBJ2-5	TGTGCCAGCAGCAACACCGGGACGGTGAAAGAGACCCAGTACTTC	CASSNTGTVKETQYF
TRBV9	.	.	TRBJ1-1	TGTGCCAGGGCTTGCGGGTTGAACACTGAAGCTTTCTTT	CARACGLNTEAFF
TRBV6-1	few	.	TRBJ1-5	TGTGCCAGCGGAGGACAGAGGGGAAGCAATCAGCCCCAGCATTTT	CASGGQRGSNQPQHF
TRBV5-4	many	TRBD1	TRBJ1-2	TGTGCCAGCAGCTCCGGGACAGGGCTTAACTATGGCTACACCTTC	CASSSGTGLNYGYTF
TRBV11-2	many	TRBD1	TRBJ2-7	TGTGCCAGCAGCTTAGGCAACAGGGGATACGAGCAGTACTTC	CASSLGNRGYEQYF
TRBV7-8	few	TRBD1	TRBJ2-4	TGTGCCAGCAGCCCCCAGGGGGCGGTAAACATTCAGTACTTC	CASSPQGAVNIQYF